This is a list of T cell receptor beta chains from one sample in a study of blood T cell repertoires in COVID-19. Sequencing was performed with immunoSEQ multiplex PCR; in TCRdb, only in-frame clones are kept and a portion is missing. The sample records around 100,000 clones, about 80% being singletons. The specimen was peripheral blood. Every receptor here comes from a woman in her 70s with acute or convalescent COVID-19. CDR3s leave out the opening cysteine and the closing phenylalanine or tryptophan.

j_call v_call cdr3_aa
TRBJ1-1 TRBV7-9 ASSIIPGLNTEAF
TRBJ2-3 TRBV19 ASLQANTDTQY
TRBJ1-1 TRBV13 ASQEVGTEAF
TRBJ1-1 TRBV6-5 ASSYQGGYTEAF
TRBJ2-1 TRBV19 ASTPTGGRKNEQF
TRBJ2-3 TRBV29-1 SVDTGGTDTQY
TRBJ2-5 TRBV19 ASSHTRDRAETQY
TRBJ2-1 TRBV2 ASSRLAGSYNEQF
TRBJ1-6 TRBV5-8 ASSLAGVNSPLH
TRBJ1-6 TRBV19 ASSLVTGGKSPLH
TRBJ1-3 TRBV10-3 AISEYTQEWGNTIY
TRBJ1-2 TRBV30 AWIPRTNYGYT
TRBJ2-1 TRBV19 ASSHPPENNEQF
TRBJ2-3 TRBV7-3 ASSPPGTDTQY
TRBJ2-3 TRBV18 ASSAGRDYRASTDTQY
TRBJ1-2 TRBV11-1 ASSLGAGDFYGYT
TRBJ1-1 TRBV7-9 ASSLSGTGITEAF
TRBJ2-7 TRBV18 ASSPFAGQGGYEQY
TRBJ2-4 TRBV12-3/TRBV12-4 ASSLQLGDIQY
TRBJ2-3 TRBV19 ASSRDRGFDTQY
TRBJ2-3 TRBV30 AWSTGISTDTQY
TRBJ1-1 TRBV30 AWSATTKNTEAF
TRBJ1-2 TRBV27 ASSFSGFAAGYT
TRBJ1-4 TRBV13 ASSWTGFGDEKLF
TRBJ1-3 TRBV5-1 ASSSGTTSGNTIY
TRBJ1-1 TRBV19 ASSPHGTGVAEAF
TRBJ2-2 TRBV19 ASQGARGGTGELF
TRBJ2-6 TRBV5-1 ASSLDGGGTGANVLT
TRBJ1-2 TRBV5-1 ASTPGGTNYGYT
TRBJ2-5 TRBV6-5 ASSYTGTGRTQY
TRBJ2-1 TRBV6-2/TRBV6-3 ASRPLAGEPNEQF
TRBJ1-3 TRBV4-3 ASSQEGTTSGNTIY
TRBJ2-1 TRBV12-5 ASGLQSSYNEQF
TRBJ1-5 TRBV7-2 ASSPDPRSPQH
TRBJ1-2 TRBV7-3 ASSETGAGFGYT
TRBJ2-3 TRBV15 ATSRDGTSTDTQY
TRBJ2-3 TRBV19 ASSILDTQY
TRBJ2-1 TRBV10-3 AISEQGRQQGPNEQF
TRBJ1-3 TRBV19 ASRTGASGNTIY
TRBJ2-2 TRBV11-3 ASSLRRSPGAGELF
TRBJ2-5 TRBV3-1/TRBV3-2 ASGAGVETQY
TRBJ1-6 TRBV9 ASSVGQFNSPLH
TRBJ1-1 TRBV18 ASSPRGGTEAF
TRBJ2-1 TRBV5-8 ASSSGGWAYNEQF
TRBJ1-5 TRBV10-3 AISAGDSNQPQH
TRBJ1-3 TRBV3-1/TRBV3-2 ASSQVHRGPGNTIY
TRBJ2-2 TRBV3-1/TRBV3-2 ASSQEGAGELF
TRBJ1-4 TRBV30 AWSRTGANEKLF
TRBJ1-1 TRBV5-5 ASSLAFRENTEAF
TRBJ1-5 TRBV12-3/TRBV12-4 ASSLTGDQPQH
TRBJ1-6 TRBV19 ASCGGLGLH